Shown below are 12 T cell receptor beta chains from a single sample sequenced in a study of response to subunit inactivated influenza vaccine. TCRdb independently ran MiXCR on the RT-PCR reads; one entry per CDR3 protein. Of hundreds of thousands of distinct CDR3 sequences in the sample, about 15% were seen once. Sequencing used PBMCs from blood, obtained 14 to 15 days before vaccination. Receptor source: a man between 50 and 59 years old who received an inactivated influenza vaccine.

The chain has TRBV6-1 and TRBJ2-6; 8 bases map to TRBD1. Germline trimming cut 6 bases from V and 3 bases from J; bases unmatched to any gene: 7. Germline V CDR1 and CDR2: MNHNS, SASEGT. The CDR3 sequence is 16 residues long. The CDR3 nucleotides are TGTGCCAGCAGACATCAGGGGGCGGGTGGGGCCAACGTCCTGACTTTC. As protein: CASRHQGAGGANVLTF.

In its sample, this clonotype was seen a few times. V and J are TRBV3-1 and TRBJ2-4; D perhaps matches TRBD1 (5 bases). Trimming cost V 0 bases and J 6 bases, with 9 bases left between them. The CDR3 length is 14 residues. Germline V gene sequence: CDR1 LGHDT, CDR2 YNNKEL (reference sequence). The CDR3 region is CASSQDRTGNIQYF. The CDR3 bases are TGTGCCAGCAGCCAAGACCGTACAGGAAACATTCAGTACTTC.

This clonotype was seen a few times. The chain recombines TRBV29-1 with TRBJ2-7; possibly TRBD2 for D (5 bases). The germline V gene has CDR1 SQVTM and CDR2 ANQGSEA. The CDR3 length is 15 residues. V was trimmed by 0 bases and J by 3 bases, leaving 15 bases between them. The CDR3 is CSVEDRSGFNYEQYF. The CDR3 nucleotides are TGCAGCGTTGAAGATCGTTCGGGGTTTAACTACGAGCAGTACTTC.

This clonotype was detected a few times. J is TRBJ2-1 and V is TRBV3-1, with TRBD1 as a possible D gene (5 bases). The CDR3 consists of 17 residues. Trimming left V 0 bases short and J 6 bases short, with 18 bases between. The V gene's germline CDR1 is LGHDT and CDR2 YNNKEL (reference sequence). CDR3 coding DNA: TGTGCCAGCAGCCAAGAGGCAGCAGGGTGGCGGAGCAATGAGCAGTTCTTC. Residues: CASSQEAAGWRSNEQFF.

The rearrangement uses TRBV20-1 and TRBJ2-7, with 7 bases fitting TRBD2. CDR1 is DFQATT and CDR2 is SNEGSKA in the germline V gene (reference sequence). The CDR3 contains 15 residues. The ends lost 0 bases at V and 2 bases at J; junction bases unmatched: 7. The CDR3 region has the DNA TGCAGTGCTAGAGATGCGTCTAGCGGAGCCTACGAGCAGTACTTC. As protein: CSARDASSGAYEQYF.

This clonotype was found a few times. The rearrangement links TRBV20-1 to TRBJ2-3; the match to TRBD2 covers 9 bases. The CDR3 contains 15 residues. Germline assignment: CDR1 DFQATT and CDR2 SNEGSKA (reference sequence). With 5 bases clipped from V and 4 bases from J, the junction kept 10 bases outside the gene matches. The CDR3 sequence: CSALSPSGRPDTQYF. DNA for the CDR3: TGCAGTGCTCTTTCCCCGAGCGGGAGGCCAGATACGCAGTATTTT.

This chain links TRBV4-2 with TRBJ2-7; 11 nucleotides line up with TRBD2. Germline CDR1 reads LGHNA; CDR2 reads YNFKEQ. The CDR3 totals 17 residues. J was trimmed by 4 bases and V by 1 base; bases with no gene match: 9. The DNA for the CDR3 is TGTGCCAGCAGCCAAGCCACACTAGCGGGAGTCGCGTACGAGCAGTACTTC. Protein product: CASSQATLAGVAYEQYF.

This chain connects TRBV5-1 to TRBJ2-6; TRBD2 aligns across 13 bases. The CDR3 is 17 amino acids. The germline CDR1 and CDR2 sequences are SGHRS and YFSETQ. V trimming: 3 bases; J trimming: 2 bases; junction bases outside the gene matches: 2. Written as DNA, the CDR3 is TGCGCCAGCAGCTCCGGGACTAGCGGGGCTGGGGCCAACGTCCTGACTTTC. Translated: CASSSGTSGAGANVLTF.

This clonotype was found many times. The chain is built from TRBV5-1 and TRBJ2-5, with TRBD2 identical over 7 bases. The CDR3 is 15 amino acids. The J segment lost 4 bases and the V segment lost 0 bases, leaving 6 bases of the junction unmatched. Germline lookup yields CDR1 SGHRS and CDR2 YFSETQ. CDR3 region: CASSLALGGTETQYF. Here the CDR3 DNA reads TGCGCCAGCAGCTTGGCCTTGGGGGGGACAGAGACCCAGTACTTC. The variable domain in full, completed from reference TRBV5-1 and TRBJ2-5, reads KAGVTQTPRYLIKTRGQQVTLSCSPISGHRSVSWYQQTPGQGLQFLFEYFSETQRNKGNFPGRFSGRQFSNSRSEMNVSTLELGDSALYLCASSLALGGTETQYFGPGTRLLVL.

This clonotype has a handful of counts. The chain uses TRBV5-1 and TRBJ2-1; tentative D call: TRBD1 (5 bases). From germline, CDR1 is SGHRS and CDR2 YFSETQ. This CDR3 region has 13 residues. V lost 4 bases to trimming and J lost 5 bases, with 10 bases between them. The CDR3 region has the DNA TGCGCCAGCAGCCAGGGTCGGCACAATGAGCAGTTCTTC. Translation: CASSQGRHNEQFF.

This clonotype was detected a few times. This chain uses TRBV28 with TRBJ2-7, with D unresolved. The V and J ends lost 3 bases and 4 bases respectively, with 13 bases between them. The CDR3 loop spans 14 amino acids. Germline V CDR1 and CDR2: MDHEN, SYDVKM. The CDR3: CASSFPVTVYEQYF. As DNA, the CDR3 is TGTGCCAGCAGTTTCCCGGTAACAGTTTACGAGCAGTACTTC.

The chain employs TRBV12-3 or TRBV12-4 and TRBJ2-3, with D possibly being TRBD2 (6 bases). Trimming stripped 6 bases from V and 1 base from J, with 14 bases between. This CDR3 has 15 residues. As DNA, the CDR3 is TGTGCCAGCAGGGGACTCTTTGGAGGCACAGATACGCAGTATTTT. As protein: CASRGLFGGTDTQYF.